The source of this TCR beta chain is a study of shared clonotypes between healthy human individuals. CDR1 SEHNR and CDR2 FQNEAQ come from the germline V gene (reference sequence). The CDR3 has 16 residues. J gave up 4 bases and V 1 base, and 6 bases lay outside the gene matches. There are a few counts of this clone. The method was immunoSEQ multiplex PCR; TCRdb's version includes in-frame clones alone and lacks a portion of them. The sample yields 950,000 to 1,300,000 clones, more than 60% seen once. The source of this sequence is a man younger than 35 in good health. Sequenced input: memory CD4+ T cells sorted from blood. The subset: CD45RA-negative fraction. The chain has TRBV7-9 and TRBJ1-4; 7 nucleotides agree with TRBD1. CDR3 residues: CASSLGGQARNEKLFF. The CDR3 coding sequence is TGTGCCAGCAGCTTAGGCGGACAGGCCCGTAATGAAAAACTGTTTTTT.